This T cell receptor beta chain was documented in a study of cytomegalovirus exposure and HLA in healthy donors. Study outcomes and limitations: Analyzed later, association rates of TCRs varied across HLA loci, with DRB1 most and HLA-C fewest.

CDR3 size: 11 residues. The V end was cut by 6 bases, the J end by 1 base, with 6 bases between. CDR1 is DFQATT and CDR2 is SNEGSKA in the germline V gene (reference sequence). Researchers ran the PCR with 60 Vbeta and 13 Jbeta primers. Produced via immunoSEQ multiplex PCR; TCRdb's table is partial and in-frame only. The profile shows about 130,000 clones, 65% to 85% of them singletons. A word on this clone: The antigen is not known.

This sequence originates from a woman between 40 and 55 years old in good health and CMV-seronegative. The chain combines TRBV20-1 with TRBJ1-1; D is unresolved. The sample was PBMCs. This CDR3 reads CSAPGNTEAFF. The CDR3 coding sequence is TGCAGTGCCCCAGGGAACACTGAAGCTTTCTTT.